The rows below give T cell receptor beta chains drawn from one sample of a study of blood T cells in healthy people across ages. Using its own MiXCR run on the 5' RACE reads, TCRdb lists one record per CDR3 protein. The profile shows around 1,500,000 distinct CDR3 sequences, 42% of them singletons. Sequencing was done on a sample of blood. These receptors were collected from a woman aged 18 to 35 in good health. The CDR3 runs from the conserved cysteine through the conserved F or W.

V: TRBV2
CDR3: CATASPGTSGQRGDTQYF

V: TRBV20-1
CDR3: CSASDSSPLHF

V: TRBV4-1
CDR3: CASSQGAGQGDEQYF

V: TRBV6-6
CDR3: CASRGSLNEQFF

V: TRBV3-1
CDR3: CATQLRANEKLFF

V: TRBV7-9
CDR3: CASSSWTAQETQYF

V: TRBV12-3/TRBV12-4
CDR3: CASSFASGRVLETQYF

V: TRBV6-1
CDR3: CASSRDRVQETQYF

V: TRBV20-1
CDR3: CSADYRGETQYF

V: TRBV29-1
CDR3: CSALRIGHGYTF

V: TRBV5-1
CDR3: CASSLATGTKYSNQPQHF

V: TRBV2
CDR3: CASHGGGEAFF

V: TRBV10-3
CDR3: CAISGPPDKAITDTQYF

V: TRBV28
CDR3: CASSRTGTTAGYEQYF

V: TRBV20-1
CDR3: CSARGPGTSGNEQFF

V: TRBV21-1
CDR3: CASREAGPRNEQFF

V: TRBV4-1
CDR3: CASSQEPSGGPVTDTQYF

V: TRBV27
CDR3: CASHPRTSGFTDTQYF

V: TRBV25-1
CDR3: CASSEAQGRYNEQFF

V: TRBV11-2
CDR3: CASSLDLGQSSYNEQFF

V: TRBV6-1
CDR3: CASSDISGRGNTQYF

V: TRBV4-1
CDR3: CASGQESGAGNQPQHF

V: TRBV30
CDR3: CAWSGTALYEQYF

V: TRBV25-1
CDR3: CASSELKPAGQETQYF

V: TRBV10-3
CDR3: CASTGTGDQPQHF

V: TRBV20-1
CDR3: CSAPPGSNEQFF

V: TRBV25-1
CDR3: CASSDQVDTQYF

V: TRBV9
CDR3: CASSGLQNSPLHF

V: TRBV12-3/TRBV12-4
CDR3: CASSHRDRTTRRTRNYGYTF

V: TRBV6-5
CDR3: CASSSSGTAHNGYTF

V: TRBV29-1
CDR3: CSVLSVEGNNEQFF

V: TRBV2
CDR3: CASSEQGILYGYTF

V: TRBV7-9
CDR3: CASSPVEGNNEQFF

V: TRBV10-3
CDR3: CASLGEGNGYTF

V: TRBV5-1
CDR3: CASSLSGESTDTQYF

V: TRBV11-2
CDR3: CASSLRLAGLTYNEQFF

V: TRBV15
CDR3: CATSGPGQGNQPQHF

V: TRBV27
CDR3: CASSLKSNQPQHF

V: TRBV6-6
CDR3: CASIYDHYGSRGYTF

V: TRBV20-1
CDR3: CSARTSGLSNEQFF

V: TRBV12-3/TRBV12-4
CDR3: CASSRGQGRTSYEQYF

V: TRBV4-1
CDR3: CASSLGTSGPGEQYF

V: TRBV3-1
CDR3: CASSQAGDLNEKLFF

V: TRBV15
CDR3: CATSRGVQGGRNEQYF

V: TRBV6-6
CDR3: CASSWERGGREQYF

V: TRBV27
CDR3: CASSFSELAYEQYF

V: TRBV6-2/TRBV6-3
CDR3: CASSFSAGDSYEQYF

V: TRBV20-1
CDR3: CSARVSHEVTDTQYF

V: TRBV4-1
CDR3: CASSSPVANEKLFF

V: TRBV4-1
CDR3: CASSKDLVGAFF

V: TRBV20-1
CDR3: CSARDLRFEETQYF

V: TRBV5-6
CDR3: CASGLMGQGVGYTF

V: TRBV4-1
CDR3: CASSPERSYEQYF